Described below is a single T cell receptor (beta chain) sequence and its context. Produced via immunoSEQ multiplex PCR; TCRdb's table is partial and in-frame only. This sample has approximately 85,000 clones; about 86% occur once, and the top ten carry about 20%. The data were obtained in a study of blood T cell repertoires in COVID-19. Across the study: PBMCs, B-cell-depleted T cells, or T cells provided the cDNA or gDNA that made up the material.

CDR3 length: 13 residues. CDR1 and CDR2 (germline): SGHVS, FQNEAQ. Germline trimming cut 5 bases from V and 5 bases from J; bases unmatched to any gene: 2. The sample consisted of peripheral blood. V is TRBV7-8 and J is TRBJ1-5, with 8 bases lining up with TRBD1. The source of this sequence is an elderly woman in a cohort sampled during active or convalescent COVID-19. In DNA form, the CDR3 reads TGTGCCAGCAGCCGGACAGGGCATCAGCCCCAGCATTTT. Its translation: CASSRTGHQPQHF. The full variable domain, with the rest looked up from reference TRBV7-8 and TRBJ1-5, is GAGVSQSPRYKVAKRGQDVALRCDPISGHVSLFWYQQALGQGPEFLTYFQNEAQLDKSGLPSDRFFAERPEGSVSTLKIQRTQQEDSAVYLCASSRTGHQPQHFGDGTRLSIL.